This T cell receptor (beta chain) is from a study of beta chain features in type 1 diabetes. Study-level points and caveats: VDJ junctions from patients with type 1 diabetes contained fewer insertions and more deletions. cDNA sequencing could over-represent cells with high TCR expression. TCRB CDR3s from Type 1 diabetes patients were moderately but significantly shorter in all four CD4+ subsets. A closer apparent resemblance between naive, central memory and Treg TCRB repertoires was seen in patients than in healthy donors.

The investigators reverse transcribed all of the isolated RNA, so they sequenced expressed TCRB transcripts. Assay used: immunoSEQ multiplex PCR; TCRdb lists only in-frame clones, some missing. The data hold 300,000 or so clones, with 7% to 10% observed a single time. Sorting with CD45RO/CCR7/CD25/CD127/CD95/CD27 yielded naive, central memory, regulatory and stem-like memory CD4+ cells. This clone was detected only a few times. Antigen: not known. The sequencing sample was made of central memory CD4+ T cells from blood. This TCR derives from a young man with type 1 diabetes.

The CDR3 DNA sequence: TGCGCCAGTCGACTCAACCAAGAGACCCAGTACTTC. It specifies CASRLNQETQYF. This sequence joins TRBV5-1 and TRBJ2-5; the D is unclear. This CDR3 is built from 12 residues. Germline CDR1 and CDR2: SGHRS and YFSETQ. V was clipped by 8 bases and J by 0 bases, with 8 bases between them.